The 10 T cell receptor beta chains below all came from one sample that was sequenced in a study of beta chain features in type 1 diabetes (dated by TCRdb to 2017 to 2018). The receptor library was made with the immunoSEQ multiplex PCR assay. The High Capacity cDNA Reverse Transcription Kit was used to reverse transcribe all of the isolated RNA, meaning that expressed TCRB transcripts were what got sequenced. TCRdb took over this immuneACCESS table, retaining in-frame rearrangements with V and J assigned. Such tables are incomplete; in checked studies, under half of the missing clones stem from an unresolved V gene, and the remainder is unexplained. In this sample the table shows approximately 150,000 clones, 63% of which occur a single time. About 0.081% of the sample belongs to the ten largest clones. Their recognized antigens are unknown. Overall study outcomes, separate from this receptor: In all four CD4+ subsets, TCRB CDR3 length was moderately but significantly shorter in type 1 diabetes patients.

Material for sequencing was naive CD4+ T cells from blood. This specimen's cell subset or site label, per the study, means: true naive CD4+ T cells. The receptors originated from a man aged 30-40 years with type 1 diabetes.

This chain links TRBV29-1 with TRBJ1-4; 7 bases align to TRBD1. This CDR3 comprises 14 residues. Per the germline V gene, CDR1 is SQVTM and CDR2 is ANQGSEA. Trimming at V came to 5 bases and at J to 8 bases, leaving 11 bases not matched to a gene. The CDR3 is CSVLVQGTGEKLFF. For the CDR3, the DNA is TGCAGCGTTCTAGTACAGGGGACGGGAGAAAAACTGTTTTTT.

The V gene is TRBV30, the J gene TRBJ1-6; TRBD1 might be the D (5 bases). The germline V and J ends were trimmed by 4 bases and 7 bases, with 11 bases remaining between them. CDR1 and CDR2 from the germline V gene are GTSNPN and SVGIG (reference sequence). CDR3 length: 13 amino acids. CDR3 residues: CAWTPQGNSPLHF. CDR3 nucleotides: TGTGCCTGGACCCCTCAGGGAAATTCACCCCTCCACTTT.

With regard to this clone: The same CDR3 can be traced to other DNA sequences in this sample. The chain employs TRBV5-1 and TRBJ2-5, with 7 bases matching TRBD1. Trimming cost V 4 bases and J 3 bases; bases outside gene matches: 3. Germline CDR1 is SGHRS and CDR2 is YFSETQ. The CDR3 has 13 amino acids. In DNA form, the CDR3 reads TGCGCCAGCAGCCCAACAGGGGAAGAGACCCAGTACTTC. Translating gives CASSPTGEETQYF.

The chain employs TRBV27 and TRBJ2-7, with TRBD2 matching over 14 bases. J gave up 1 base and V 8 bases, and 4 bases lay outside the gene matches. CDR3 length equals 15 residues. Germline CDR1 reads MNHEY; CDR2 reads SMNVEV (reference sequence). The CDR3 loop reads CASAGLAGGSYEQYF. The CDR3 nucleotides are TGTGCCAGCGCCGGACTAGCGGGGGGATCCTACGAGCAGTACTTC.

The chain combines TRBV7-2 with TRBJ1-1; unclear D gene. V shed 4 bases and J shed 1 base, with 13 bases lying between them. The germline CDR1 and CDR2 sequences are SGHTA and FQGNSA. The CDR3 sequence is 15 residues long. The CDR3 reads CASSSPDGSNTEAFF. Here the CDR3 DNA reads TGTGCCAGCAGCTCCCCGGACGGATCGAACACTGAAGCTTTCTTT. Together with reference TRBV7-2 and TRBJ1-1, the CDR3 gives the full variable domain: GAGVSQSPSNKVTEKGKDVELRCDPISGHTALYWYRQSLGQGLEFLIYFQGNSAPDKSGLPSDRFSAERTGGSVSTLTIQRTQQEDSAVYLCASSSPDGSNTEAFFGQGTRLTVV.

In this sample, this clone turned up a few times. The chain employs TRBV7-2 and TRBJ2-7; TRBD1 is a possible D gene (6 bases). This CDR3 has 14 residues. Germline lookup yields CDR1 SGHTA and CDR2 FQGNSA. V lost 0 bases and J lost 2, with 8 bases in between. The chain's CDR3 is CASSLAQGTYEQYF. The CDR3 nucleotides are TGTGCCAGCAGCTTAGCGCAGGGGACCTACGAGCAGTACTTC.

The chain has TRBV5-4 and TRBJ1-1, with a weak D call TRBD1 (5 bases). V lost 6 bases and J lost 4, with 19 bases in between. The CDR3 has 15 amino acids. Looked up from germline, CDR1 is SGHNT and CDR2 is YYREEE (reference sequence). The CDR3 DNA reads as TGTGCCAGCAATCCGACCGGGGCTAGGAGCACTGAAGCTTTCTTT. Translated: CASNPTGARSTEAFF.

This sequence joins TRBV7-2 and TRBJ2-7; D is uncertain. This CDR3 contains 14 residues. Germline V gene sequence: CDR1 SGHTA, CDR2 FQGNSA. V lost 0 bases, J lost 2 bases, and 8 bases lay in between. The CDR3 region has the DNA TGTGCCAGCAGCTTAGCGAGTTCAGCCTACGAGCAGTACTTC. It encodes CASSLASSAYEQYF. Full variable domain (remainder filled in from reference TRBV7-2 and TRBJ2-7): GAGVSQSPSNKVTEKGKDVELRCDPISGHTALYWYRQSLGQGLEFLIYFQGNSAPDKSGLPSDRFSAERTGGSVSTLTIQRTQQEDSAVYLCASSLASSAYEQYFGPGTRLTVT.

In its sample, this clone was seen a few times. Written as DNA, the CDR3 is TGCAGCGGATACCAAGAGGGTGTCTACACCTTC. Translating gives CSGYQEGVYTF. The chain carries TRBV29-1 and TRBJ1-2; D gene uncertain. V gave up 7 bases and J gave up 10 bases, with 16 bases separating them. Looked up from germline, CDR1 is SQVTM and CDR2 is ANQGSEA. The CDR3 has 11 residues.

In its sample, this clone was seen once. The chain uses TRBV11-2 and TRBJ2-1; D remains unclear. V lost 5 bases and J lost 2, with 7 bases in between. Per the germline V gene, CDR1 is SGHAT and CDR2 is FQNNGV. This CDR3 is 13 amino acids long. In DNA, the CDR3 is TGTGCCAGCAGCCTCGGAACCTACAATGAGCAGTTCTTC. It is translated as CASSLGTYNEQFF.